A single T cell receptor (beta chain) is shown here with its context. TCRdb keeps only in-frame clones here, not all; method: immunoSEQ multiplex PCR. The sample has about 81,000 clones, 86% seen once; the top ten hold around a quarter. The data derive from a study of blood T cell repertoires in COVID-19. Germline CDR1 is LGHNA and CDR2 is YSLEER. The V and J ends lost 0 bases and 0 bases, in that order; junction bases with no gene match: 5. The length of the CDR3 is 17 residues. Sequenced input: peripheral blood. V usage is TRBV4-3 and J usage is TRBJ2-7, with 10 bases aligning to TRBD2. The sequence came from a human donor in a cohort sampled during active COVID-19. CDR3 bases: TGCGCCAGCAGCCAAGATCCCTCTAGCGGGAGCTCCTACGAGCAGTACTTC. Translated: CASSQDPSSGSSYEQYF.